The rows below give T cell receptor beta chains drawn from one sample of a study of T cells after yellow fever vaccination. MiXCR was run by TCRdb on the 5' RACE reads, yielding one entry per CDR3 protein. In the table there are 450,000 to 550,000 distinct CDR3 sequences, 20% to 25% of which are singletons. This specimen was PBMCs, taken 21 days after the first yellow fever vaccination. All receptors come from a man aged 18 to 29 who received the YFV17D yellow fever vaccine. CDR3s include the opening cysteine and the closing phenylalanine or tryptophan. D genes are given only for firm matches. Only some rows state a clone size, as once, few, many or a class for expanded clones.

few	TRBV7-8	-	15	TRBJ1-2	TGTGCCAGCAGCTTAGCGCTTGACGGGAACTATGGCTACACCTTC	CASSLALDGNYGYTF
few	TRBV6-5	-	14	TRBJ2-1	TGTGCCAGCAGTTTCAAGGGGGGGCCGGATGAGCAGTTCTTC	CASSFKGGPDEQFF
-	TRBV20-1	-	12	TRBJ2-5	TGCAGTGCGAAGGACATCCGGGAGACCCAGTACTTC	CSAKDIRETQYF
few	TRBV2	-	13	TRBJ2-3	TGTGCCAGCAGTGAAGTTCCCGGGGGTACGCAGTATTTT	CASSEVPGGTQYF
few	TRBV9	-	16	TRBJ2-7	TGTGCCAGCAGCGTAGCGCCCTCGGACTTCGCATACGAGCAGTACTTC	CASSVAPSDFAYEQYF
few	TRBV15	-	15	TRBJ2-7	TGTGCCACCAGCAGAGATCTAAACAGCCTTTACGAGCAGTACTTC	CATSRDLNSLYEQYF
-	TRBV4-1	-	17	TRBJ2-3	TGCGCCAGCAGCCAAGATAGGGCAGTCCTTGGGGGGGATACGCAGTATTTT	CASSQDRAVLGGDTQYF
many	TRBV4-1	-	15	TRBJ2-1	TGCGCCAGCAGCGAGTGGGGAAGCTCCTACAATGAGCAGTTCTTC	CASSEWGSSYNEQFF
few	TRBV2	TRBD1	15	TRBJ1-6	TGTGCCAGCACAGGGGACAGCTCCTATAATTCACCCCTCCACTTT	CASTGDSSYNSPLHF
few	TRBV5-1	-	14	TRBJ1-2	TGCGCCAGCAGCTTGTTGGGGACCGGCTATGGCTACACCTTC	CASSLLGTGYGYTF
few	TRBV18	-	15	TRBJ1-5	TGTGCCAGCTCACCATCACGGGGGGGCAATCAGCCCCAGCATTTT	CASSPSRGGNQPQHF
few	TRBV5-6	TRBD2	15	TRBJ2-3	TGTGCCAGCAGCTTCCGCGGGGGGGCGACAGATACGCAGTATTTT	CASSFRGGATDTQYF
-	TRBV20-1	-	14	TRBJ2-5	TGCAGTGCGACTTCGGGGGGCCGGCAAGAGACCCAGTACTTC	CSATSGGRQETQYF
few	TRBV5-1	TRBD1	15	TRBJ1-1	TGCGCCAGCAGCTTGGAGGGACAGGGGTATGAGGAAGCTTTCTTT	CASSLEGQGYEEAFF
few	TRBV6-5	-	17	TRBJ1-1	TGTGCCAGCAGTTACTCGATATTCGCGGGGCTGGACACTGAAGCTTTCTTT	CASSYSIFAGLDTEAFF
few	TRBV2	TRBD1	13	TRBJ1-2	TGTGCCAGCAGTGATACAGGGGGTTGGGGCTACACCTTC	CASSDTGGWGYTF
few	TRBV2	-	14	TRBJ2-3	TGTGCCAGCAGACTCCCGTTCGCGACAGATACGCAGTATTTT	CASRLPFATDTQYF
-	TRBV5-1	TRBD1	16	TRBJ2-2	TGCGCCAGCCGACACCCACAGGGGACGAACACCGGGGAGCTGTTTTTT	CASRHPQGTNTGELFF
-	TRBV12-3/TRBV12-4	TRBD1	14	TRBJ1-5	TGTGCCAGCAGTTGGACAGGGGGCGGAGGGCCCCAGCATTTT	CASSWTGGGGPQHF
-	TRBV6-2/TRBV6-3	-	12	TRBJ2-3	TGTGCCAGCAGTTACGGTCCTGATACGCAGTATTTT	CASSYGPDTQYF
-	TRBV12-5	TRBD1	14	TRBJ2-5	TGTGCTAGTGGCCGAGGGGGCTTCGGTGAGACCCAGTACTTC	CASGRGGFGETQYF
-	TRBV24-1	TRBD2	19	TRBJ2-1	TGTGCCACCAGTGACACGCTCCACCCGGGACTAGCGGGGGACGGCGCGCAGTTCTTC	CATSDTLHPGLAGDGAQFF
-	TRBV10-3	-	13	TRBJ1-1	TGTGCCATCAGTGCCTTTAGGGACACTGAAGCTTTCTTT	CAISAFRDTEAFF
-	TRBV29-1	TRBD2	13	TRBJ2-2	TGCAGCACAGGACTTCGCGGGGGCGGGGAGCTGTTTTTT	CSTGLRGGGELFF
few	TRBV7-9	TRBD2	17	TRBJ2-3	TGTGCCAGCAGCGAAGGGTCCCTAGCGGGACTCACAGATACGCAGTATTTT	CASSEGSLAGLTDTQYF
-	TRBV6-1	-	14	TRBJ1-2	TGTGCCAGCTGGGACGGTGACTTTAACTATGGCTACACCTTC	CASWDGDFNYGYTF
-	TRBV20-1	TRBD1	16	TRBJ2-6	TGCAGTGCTTGGACAGGGCCAAACTCTGGGGCCAACGTCCTGACTTTC	CSAWTGPNSGANVLTF
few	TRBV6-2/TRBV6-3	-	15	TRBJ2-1	TGTGCCAGCCACGGAGGGGGCGGGGGCGGCAATGAGCAGTTCTTC	CASHGGGGGGNEQFF
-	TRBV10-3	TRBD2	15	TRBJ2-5	TGTGCCATCAGTGAGTCGCGGGGGTCCCAAGAGACCCAGTACTTC	CAISESRGSQETQYF
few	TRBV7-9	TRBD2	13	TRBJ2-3	TGTGCCAGCAGCCACGGACTAGTTGATACGCAGTATTTT	CASSHGLVDTQYF
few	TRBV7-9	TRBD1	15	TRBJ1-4	TGTGCCAGCAGCCCCCCGACAGGGACAAATGAAAAACTGTTTTTT	CASSPPTGTNEKLFF
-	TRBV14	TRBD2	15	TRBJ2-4	TGTGCCAGCAGCCCTAGACTAGCCGGGGCAAACATTCAGTACTTC	CASSPRLAGANIQYF
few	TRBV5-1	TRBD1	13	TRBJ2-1	TGCGCCAGCAGCTTGGGTAGGGACAGTGAGCAGTTCTTC	CASSLGRDSEQFF
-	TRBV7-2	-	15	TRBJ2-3	TGTGCCAGCAGCTTAGTAGGGGCCGGAACAGATACGCAGTATTTT	CASSLVGAGTDTQYF
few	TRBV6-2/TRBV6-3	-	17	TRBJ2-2	TGTGCCAGCAGTTATTTGGGGATGGTAATGATTACCGGGGAGCTGTTTTTT	CASSYLGMVMITGELFF
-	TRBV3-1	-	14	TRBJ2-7	TGTGCCAGCAGCCAAAGAGGGGGGCCCTACGAGCAGTACTTC	CASSQRGGPYEQYF
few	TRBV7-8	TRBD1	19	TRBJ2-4	TGTGCCAGCAGCTTAGGATTTCTGACGCGACAGGGGGCCAAAAACATTCAGTACTTC	CASSLGFLTRQGAKNIQYF
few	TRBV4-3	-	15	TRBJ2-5	TGCGCCAGCAGCCAAGATCTGCGGGCCGGGAGGACCCAGTACTTC	CASSQDLRAGRTQYF
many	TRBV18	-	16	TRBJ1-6	TGTGCCAGCTCACCTCTCATAACAGGGAGCAATTCACCCCTCCACTTT	CASSPLITGSNSPLHF
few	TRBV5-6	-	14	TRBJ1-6	TGTGCCAGCAGCTCGGGACGGATTAATTCACCCCTCCACTTT	CASSSGRINSPLHF
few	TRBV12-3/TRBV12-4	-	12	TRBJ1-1	TGTGCCAGCAGTTCTCAAGGGGGTCGGGCTTTCTTT	CASSSQGGRAFF
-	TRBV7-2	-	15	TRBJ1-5	TGTGCCAGCAGTTTAGGTTTGGTTAGCAATCAGCCCCAGCATTTT	CASSLGLVSNQPQHF
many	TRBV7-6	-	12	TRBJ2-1	TGTGCCAGCAGCTTACTGGGTCGAGAGCAGTTCTTC	CASSLLGREQFF
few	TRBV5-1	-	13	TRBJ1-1	TGCGCCAGCAGCCAAGAGTCTAGCGCGCTGGCTTTCTTT	CASSQESSALAFF
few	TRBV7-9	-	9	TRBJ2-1	TGTGCCACCAACAATGAGCAGTTCTTC	CATNNEQFF
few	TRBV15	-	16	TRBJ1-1	TGTGCCACCAGCAGAGAAATGGCAGGAATGAACACTGAAGCTTTCTTT	CATSREMAGMNTEAFF
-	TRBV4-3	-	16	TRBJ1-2	TGCGCCAGCAGCCAAGATCGTGTTCTTGGGGCGGGGGGCTACACCTTC	CASSQDRVLGAGGYTF
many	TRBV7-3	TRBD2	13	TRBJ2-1	TGTGCCAGCAGCCCCGGGACTAGGAGTGAGCAGTTCTTC	CASSPGTRSEQFF